The 31 T cell receptor beta chains listed next were all sequenced from one sample in a study of shared clonotypes between healthy human individuals. It was CD45RO-negative cells, positively selected for CCR7, that made up naive CD8 cells, with terminally differentiated effector memory CD45RA+ cells excluded. The data were produced by immunoSEQ multiplex PCR, yet TCRdb's version contains in-frame clones alone and is incomplete. The sample holds over 2 million clones; about 95% are singletons and the top ten take 1% to 1.3%. Sequencing was carried out using naive CD8+ T cells sorted from blood. The receptors were sampled from a man aged 18 to 29 in good health.

The gene calls are TRBV5-3 and TRBJ2-7; 8 bases fit TRBD1. TRBV5-3 is an open reading frame whose function is uncertain. With 4 bases clipped from V and 3 bases from J, the junction kept 21 bases outside the gene matches. This CDR3 is built from 19 residues. In nucleotides, the CDR3 is TGTGCCAGAAGCAACGCCCGCCGGGACAGGCAAGCGCATCACTACGAGCAGTACTTC. Protein: CARSNARRDRQAHHYEQYF.

This chain joins TRBV21-1 and TRBJ2-1; the D call TRBD2 from the table was never checked on the DNA. TRBV21-1 is a known pseudogene. CDR3 length equals 20 residues. The CDR3 loop reads CASSIRGKSSGHLSYNEQFF. CDR3 coding DNA: TGTGCCAGCAGCATCCGGGGGAAATCCAGCGGGCACCTCTCCTACAATGAGCAGTTCTTC.

This chain links TRBV6-1 with TRBJ2-1, with D hard to call. The CDR3 covers 15 residues. Germline V CDR1 and CDR2: MNHNS, SASEGT. With 2 bases removed from V and 3 bases from J, the gap between germline ends came to 11 bases. CDR3 protein: CASSEWPPHYNEQFF. The DNA of the CDR3 is TGTGCCAGCAGTGAATGGCCCCCACACTACAATGAGCAGTTCTTC.

J is TRBJ1-2 and V is TRBV4-2; possible D gene TRBD1, 5 bases. The V end was cut by 0 bases, the J end by 4 bases, with 6 bases between. Germline V gene sequence: CDR1 LGHNA, CDR2 YNFKEQ. The CDR3 length is 13 residues. This CDR3 is CASSQEQVYGYTF. CDR3 nucleotide sequence: TGTGCCAGCAGCCAAGAACAGGTCTATGGCTACACCTTC.

This clone was counted a single time. J is TRBJ2-2 and V is TRBV12-5; tentatively, D is TRBD1 (5 bases). Germline CDR1 LGHNT, CDR2 FRNRAP. The CDR3 is 15 amino acids. V lost 6 bases to trimming and J lost 1 base, with 12 bases between them. In DNA, the CDR3 is TGTGCTAGTGGAACGGACAACTGGAACACCGGGGAGCTGTTTTTT. Translated: CASGTDNWNTGELFF.

The chain recombines TRBV2 with TRBJ1-6; tentative D call: TRBD1 (6 bases). Trimming removed 4 bases at V and 6 bases at J, with 16 bases between. This CDR3 has 16 amino acids. Germline V CDR1 and CDR2: SNHLY, FYNNEI. The CDR3 here is CASSVGVGGVNSPLHF. The DNA for the CDR3 is TGTGCCAGCAGTGTAGGGGTAGGGGGGGTTAATTCACCCCTCCACTTT.

Comments on this clone: Other DNA variants within this sample encode the same CDR3. The chain carries TRBV6-1 and TRBJ2-7, with 13 bases matching TRBD2. Germline CDR1 MNHNS, CDR2 SASEGT. This CDR3 has 15 amino acids. V lost 1 base to trimming and J lost 4 bases; unmatched junction nucleotides: 1. The CDR3 sequence: CASSEGTSGGYEQYF. The CDR3 region has the DNA TGTGCCAGCAGTGAAGGGACTAGCGGGGGTTACGAGCAGTACTTC.

In this sample, this clone turned up once. The rearrangement links TRBV30 to TRBJ2-7, with 7 bases aligning to TRBD2. The CDR3 has 11 residues. Per the germline V gene, CDR1 is GTSNPN and CDR2 is SVGIG (reference sequence). The V segment lost 5 bases and the J segment 4 bases; nucleotides outside the gene matches: 2. The CDR3 region has the DNA TGTGCCTGGGGGAGGGGATACGAGCAGTACTTC. Its translation is CAWGRGYEQYF.

Turning to this clone: Other DNA sequences within the sample encode an identical CDR3. This chain connects TRBV5-6 to TRBJ2-7, with D hard to call. The CDR3 length is 12 residues. Germline CDR1 is SGHDT and CDR2 is YYEEEE. V was shortened by 1 base and J by 2 bases, with 4 bases between the two germline ends. CDR3: CASSLTAYEQYF. Written as DNA, the CDR3 is TGTGCCAGCAGCTTGACCGCCTACGAGCAGTACTTC.

The chain joins TRBV7-3 to TRBJ2-6, with no clear D. Per germline, CDR1 SGHTA and CDR2 FQGTGA. The germline V and J ends were trimmed by 6 bases and 0 bases, with 6 bases remaining between them. This CDR3 has 14 amino acids. The CDR3 sequence: CASSDGSGANVLTF. In DNA, the CDR3 is TGTGCCAGCAGTGACGGCTCTGGGGCCAACGTCCTGACTTTC.

This chain joins TRBV7-8 and TRBJ2-7; 11 bases fit TRBD2. This CDR3 spans 13 amino acids. The junction had 0 bases not matched to a gene; V was cut back by 3 bases and J by 5 bases. Germline loops: CDR1 SGHVS, CDR2 FQNEAQ. Written as DNA, the CDR3 is TGTGCCAGCAGCTTGGGACTAGCGGACGAGCAGTACTTC. Translating gives CASSLGLADEQYF.

This rearrangement joins TRBV10-2 to TRBJ2-1; TRBD2 matches at 11 bases. This CDR3 has 16 amino acids. Germline CDR1 and CDR2: WSHSY and SAAADI. V dropped 1 base and J dropped 5; count of bases not matched to a gene: 4. The CDR3 region is CASSEWLAGGDNEQFF. The CDR3 bases are TGCGCCAGCAGTGAGTGGCTAGCGGGAGGTGACAATGAGCAGTTCTTC.

This chain uses TRBV5-5 with TRBJ1-5; D may be TRBD1 (5 bases). Germline lookup yields CDR1 SGHKS and CDR2 YYEKEE (reference sequence). V gave up 4 bases and J gave up 5 bases, with 13 bases separating them. The CDR3 runs to 14 residues. CDR3 amino acids: CASSAAGGDQPQHF. The DNA of the CDR3 is TGTGCCAGCAGCGCCGCGGGGGGTGATCAGCCCCAGCATTTT.

The chain uses TRBV19 and TRBJ2-1; D call uncertain. Germline V gene lookup returns CDR1 LNHDA and CDR2 SQIVND (reference sequence). The CDR3 spans 16 residues. Trimming took off 7 bases at V and 0 bases at J, with 16 bases between the two ends. The CDR3 DNA sequence: TGTGCCAGTACCCTGGACGGTACAAGCTCCTACAATGAGCAGTTCTTC. This translates into CASTLDGTSSYNEQFF.

This clone is a singleton in its sample. The V call is TRBV4-3, the J call TRBJ2-5; no clear D. V lost 0 bases, J lost 1 base, and 9 bases lay in between. The germline gives CDR1 LGHNA, CDR2 YSLEER. The CDR3 has 15 amino acids. CDR3 loop: CASSQEQLAQETQYF. DNA of the CDR3: TGCGCCAGCAGCCAAGAACAGTTGGCCCAAGAGACCCAGTACTTC.

This clone appeared a few times. The genes are TRBV10-3 and TRBJ1-1; D is perhaps TRBD1 (5 bases). The V end was cut by 7 bases, the J end by 8 bases, with 14 bases between. The length of the CDR3 is 12 residues. Germline-derived CDR1 and CDR2 are ENHRY and SYGVKD. CDR3 region: CAITAGGVEAFF. CDR3 nucleotide sequence: TGTGCCATCACCGCGGGGGGAGTGGAAGCTTTCTTT.

The chain recombines TRBV11-2 with TRBJ1-2; 7 nucleotides align to TRBD1. Germline V lookup: CDR1 SGHAT, CDR2 FQNNGV. Trimming removed 0 bases from V and 4 bases from J; junction bases left unmatched: 5. The CDR3 runs to 15 residues. The CDR3: CASSLEGTAIYGYTF. CDR3 coding DNA: TGTGCCAGCAGCTTAGAAGGGACAGCGATCTATGGCTACACCTTC.

This chain links TRBV4-3 with TRBJ2-2, with TRBD2 matching over 10 bases. V trimming: 0 bases; J trimming: 5 bases; junction bases outside the gene matches: 6. CDR3 size: 17 residues. CDR1 and CDR2 from the germline V gene are LGHNA and YSLEER. The CDR3 region is CASSQELAGFSTGELFF. In nucleotides, the CDR3 is TGCGCCAGCAGCCAAGAACTAGCGGGATTTAGTACCGGGGAGCTGTTTTTT.

The rearrangement joins TRBV5-6 to TRBJ1-2, with D tentatively TRBD1 (5 bases). The CDR3 runs to 14 residues. The germline gives CDR1 SGHDT, CDR2 YYEEEE. The V end was cut by 4 bases, the J end by 4 bases, with 14 bases between. Here the CDR3 DNA reads TGTGCCAGCAGCGGGGGAGAGGGATCCTATGGCTACACCTTC. Translation gives CASSGGEGSYGYTF.

The chain joins TRBV9 to TRBJ2-3; TRBD2 agrees at 7 bases. V shed 4 bases and J 0 bases; nucleotides not matched to a gene: 2. The germline V gene encodes CDR1 SGDLS and CDR2 YYNGEE. The length of the CDR3 is 14 residues. CDR3 DNA sequence: TGTGCCAGCAGCTTACTAGCGAGCACAGATACGCAGTATTTT. Protein: CASSLLASTDTQYF.

The CDR3 sequence is CASRDRDYEQYF. The CDR3 region has the DNA TGTGCCAGCCGGGACAGGGATTACGAGCAGTACTTC. The chain employs TRBV27 and TRBJ2-7; 9 bases are shared with TRBD1. The germline gives CDR1 MNHEY, CDR2 SMNVEV (reference sequence). The junction had 3 bases not matched to a gene; V was cut back by 8 bases and J by 4 bases. The CDR3 runs to 12 residues.

This chain uses TRBV27 with TRBJ2-7, with 7 bases identical to TRBD2. V was pared by 2 bases and J by 12 bases, with 10 bases of the junction left unmatched. Germline values: CDR1 MNHEY, CDR2 SMNVEV (reference sequence). CDR3 length equals 13 residues. The CDR3: CASSLLTSPYLYF. Written as DNA, the CDR3 is TGTGCCAGCAGTTTACTGACTAGCCCGTACCTGTACTTC.

About this clone: One end of the junction varies from germline; a read error may be responsible. V and J are TRBV27 and TRBJ1-1, with D possibly matching TRBD1 (6 bases). CDR1 is MNHEY, CDR2 SMNVEV, per germline (reference sequence). The CDR3 has 12 amino acids. CDR3 coding DNA: TGTGCCAGCAGTATATCAGGGGCTGAAGCTTTCTTT. This translates into CASSISGAEAFF.

The V and J genes are TRBV5-6 and TRBJ1-1; D is perhaps TRBD1 (5 bases). In germline, CDR1 is SGHDT, CDR2 YYEEEE. The CDR3 covers 13 residues. Trimming shortened V by 9 bases and J by 7 bases, and 19 bases separated the two germline ends. The CDR3 DNA follows: TGTGCCACCGGGCTTTGGGGCACTATTGAAGCTTTCTTT. This gives the protein CATGLWGTIEAFF.

The rearrangement uses TRBV19 and TRBJ2-7; possibly TRBD1 for D (5 bases). Looked up from germline, CDR1 is LNHDA and CDR2 is SQIVND (reference sequence). Trimming removed 5 bases from V and 5 bases from J, with 16 bases in between. The CDR3 extends over 14 amino acids. The CDR3 DNA reads as TGTGCCAGTAGTTCCCATCAAGACAGCAACGAGCAGTACTTC. Amino acids: CASSSHQDSNEQYF.

V usage is TRBV2 and J usage is TRBJ1-1; TRBD1 is a possible D gene (6 bases). Trimming cost V 1 base and J 3 bases, with 15 bases left between them. There are 16 residues in the CDR3. CDR1 SNHLY and CDR2 FYNNEI come from the germline V gene. CDR3 in amino acids: CASSEGAGVGHTEAFF. CDR3 DNA: TGTGCCAGCAGTGAAGGGGCAGGGGTGGGCCACACTGAAGCTTTCTTT.

Remarks on this clone: A much larger clonotype is one base distant, so this may be a read error. This chain uses TRBV25-1 with TRBJ2-2; D remains ambiguous. The CDR3 has 11 residues. The V and J ends lost 4 bases and 6 bases respectively, with 3 bases between them. The germline gives CDR1 MGHDK, CDR2 SYGVNS. The CDR3 here is CASSVAGELFF. The CDR3 DNA reads TGTGCCAGCAGTGTAGCCGGGGAGCTGTTTTTT.

This clone was found once. V and J are TRBV7-6 and TRBJ2-2; 7 bases match TRBD2. Germline V gene data show CDR1 as SGHVS and CDR2 as FNYEAQ. V trimming: 5 bases; J trimming: 1 base; junction bases outside the gene matches: 7. CDR3 length equals 16 residues. The CDR3 protein is CASSPSGLMNTGELFF. The CDR3 bases are TGTGCCAGCAGCCCATCGGGACTAATGAACACCGGGGAGCTGTTTTTT.

The genes are TRBV6-4 and TRBJ2-2, with D perhaps matching TRBD1 (5 bases). Looked up from germline, CDR1 is MRHNA and CDR2 is SNTAGT. This CDR3 has 17 amino acids. Trimming left V 2 bases short and J 1 base short, with 14 bases between. The CDR3 DNA is TGTGCCAGCAGTGACACTCTCTCGACAGTGAACACCGGGGAGCTGTTTTTT. This translates into CASSDTLSTVNTGELFF.

The chain has TRBV25-1 and TRBJ2-3; a possible D gene is TRBD2 (5 bases). Germline V lookup: CDR1 MGHDK, CDR2 SYGVNS. V lost 8 bases, J lost 5 bases, and 14 bases lay in between. The CDR3 sequence is 13 residues long. The CDR3 DNA reads as TGTGCCAGCGTTGGACCGGGGAGAGATACGCAGTATTTT. Translated, it gives CASVGPGRDTQYF.

In DNA, the CDR3 is TGTGCCACGAACACTGAAGCTTTCTTT. It encodes CATNTEAFF. The chain has TRBV6-1 and TRBJ1-1; D is uncertain. The CDR3 consists of 9 residues. Trimming took 10 bases from V and 1 from J, leaving 1 base between them. Germline V gene sequence: CDR1 MNHNS, CDR2 SASEGT.